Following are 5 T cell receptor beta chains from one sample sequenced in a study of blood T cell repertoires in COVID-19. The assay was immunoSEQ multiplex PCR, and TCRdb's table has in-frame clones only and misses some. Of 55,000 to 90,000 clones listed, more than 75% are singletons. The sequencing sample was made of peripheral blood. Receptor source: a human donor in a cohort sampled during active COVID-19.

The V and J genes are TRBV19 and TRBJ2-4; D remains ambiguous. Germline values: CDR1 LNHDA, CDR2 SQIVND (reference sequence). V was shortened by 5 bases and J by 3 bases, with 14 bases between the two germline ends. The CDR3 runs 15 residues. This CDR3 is CASSPPWAGKNIQYF. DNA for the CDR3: TGTGCCAGTAGTCCCCCCTGGGCCGGCAAAAACATTCAGTACTTC. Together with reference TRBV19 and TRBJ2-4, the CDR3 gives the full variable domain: DGGITQSPKYLFRKEGQNVTLSCEQNLNHDAMYWYRQDPGQGLRLIYYSQIVNDFQKGDIAEGYSVSREKKESFPLTVTSAQKNPTAFYLCASSPPWAGKNIQYFGAGTRLSVL.

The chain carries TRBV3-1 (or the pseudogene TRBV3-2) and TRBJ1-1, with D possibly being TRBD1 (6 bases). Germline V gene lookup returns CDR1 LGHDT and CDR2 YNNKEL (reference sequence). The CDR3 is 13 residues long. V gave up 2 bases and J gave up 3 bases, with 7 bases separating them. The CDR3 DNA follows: TGTGCCAGCAGCCAAAACAGGGACACTGAAGCTTTCTTT. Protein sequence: CASSQNRDTEAFF.

As DNA, the CDR3 is TGTGCCAGCAGTTTAAGGGCGGGAGTACGTACAGATACGCAGTATTTT. It specifies CASSLRAGVRTDTQYF. This chain connects TRBV27 to TRBJ2-3, with 7 positions matching TRBD2. The length of the CDR3 is 16 residues. V gave up 2 bases and J gave up 3 bases; unmatched junction bases: 8. Germline V gives CDR1 MNHEY, CDR2 SMNVEV (reference sequence).

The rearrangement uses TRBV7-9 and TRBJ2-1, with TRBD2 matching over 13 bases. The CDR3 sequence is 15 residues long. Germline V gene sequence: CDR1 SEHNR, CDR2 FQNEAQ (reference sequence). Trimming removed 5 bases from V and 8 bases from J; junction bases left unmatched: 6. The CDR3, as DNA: TGTGCCAGCAGCCTTGGGACTAGCGGGACAGATGAGCAGTTCTTC. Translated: CASSLGTSGTDEQFF.

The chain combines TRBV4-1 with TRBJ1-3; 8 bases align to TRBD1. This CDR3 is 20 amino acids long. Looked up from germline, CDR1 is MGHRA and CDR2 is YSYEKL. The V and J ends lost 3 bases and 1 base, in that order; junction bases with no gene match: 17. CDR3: CASSHTPGQVFSGSGNTIYF. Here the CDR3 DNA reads TGCGCCAGCAGCCACACTCCGGGACAGGTATTTTCGGGTTCTGGAAACACCATATATTTT.